The entry below gives a single T cell receptor (beta chain) sequence along with its context. Its antigen is still unknown. There are 13 residues in the CDR3. Germline V lookup: CDR1 MNHEY, CDR2 SVGAGI. Trimming left V 2 bases short and J 9 bases short, with 13 bases between. Clones were read by immunoSEQ multiplex PCR, and TCRdb kept only the in-frame ones, dropping some. The sample records approximately 100,000 clones, around 88% being singletons. The sample originates from a study of radiation and T cells in renal cell carcinoma. Study-wide findings and caveats: Top tumor clonotypes rose in blood 2 weeks post-radiation, then contracted.

Specified time point: baseline pretreatment blood. Described treatment: 15 Gy SBRT to primary tumor, nephrectomy 4 weeks later. The patient's renal cell carcinoma had clear cell pathology. The specimen comprised blood, sampled from a patient whose treatment included radiotherapy and nephrectomy. The chain employs TRBV6-5 and TRBJ2-5; weak D call: TRBD1 (5 bases). The receptor was isolated from a man aged 45-65 years with renal cell carcinoma. The CDR3 loop is CASSYVPQGAQYF. CDR3 nucleotides: TGTGCCAGCAGTTACGTTCCACAAGGGGCCCAGTACTTC.